The next 22 T cell receptor beta chains were all read from a single sample in a study of shared clonotypes between healthy human individuals. Clones were sequenced by immunoSEQ multiplex PCR, and TCRdb holds only the in-frame ones, with some missing. The data show some 2.3 million clones, over 90% seen once. The sample comprised naive CD4+ T cells from PBMCs. Subset in this sample: CD45RA+ positively selected. These receptors all stem from a man in his late teens or twenties in good health. Some clones in this sample may be carry-over from other donors' samples.

The chain joins TRBV4-3 to TRBJ1-4; 9 positions agree with TRBD1. This CDR3 has 15 residues. Germline V gene lookup returns CDR1 LGHNA and CDR2 YSLEER. V dropped 2 bases and J dropped 8; count of bases not matched to a gene: 6. This chain's CDR3 is CASSQYRDREEKLFF. The CDR3 coding sequence is TGCGCCAGCAGCCAATATCGGGACAGGGAAGAAAAACTGTTTTTT.

The genes are TRBV28 and TRBJ2-3; 10 positions agree with TRBD2. The CDR3 consists of 17 residues. V lost 7 bases to trimming and J lost 4 bases; unmatched junction nucleotides: 14. Germline CDR1 and CDR2: MDHEN and SYDVKM. The CDR3 coding sequence is TGTGCCAGCAACTCATCTCCGGGACTAGCGTACCCAGATACGCAGTATTTT. This encodes CASNSSPGLAYPDTQYF.

In the case of this clone: The same CDR3 can be traced to other DNA sequences in this sample. This chain links TRBV6-5 with TRBJ2-7; 8 bases are a match to TRBD1. Germline V lookup: CDR1 MNHEY, CDR2 SVGAGI. J lost 2 bases, V lost 2 bases, and 2 bases had no gene match. The CDR3 totals 14 residues. CDR3 DNA: TGTGCCAGCAGTTACGGGACAGGTCCCTACGAGCAGTACTTC. This codes for CASSYGTGPYEQYF.

The genes are TRBV10-2 and TRBJ2-3; the D is unclear. Per germline, CDR1 WSHSY and CDR2 SAAADI. V lost 6 bases and J 0 bases, leaving 13 bases between the germline ends. The CDR3 is 15 residues long. The CDR3 here is CASRARATSTDTQYF. CDR3 nucleotides: TGCGCCAGCAGAGCACGGGCCACTAGCACAGATACGCAGTATTTT.

The chain recombines TRBV11-2 with TRBJ2-7; TRBD1 agrees at 8 bases. This CDR3 is built from 14 residues. V dropped 2 bases and J dropped 6; count of bases not matched to a gene: 6. Germline CDR1 reads SGHAT; CDR2 reads FQNNGV. The CDR3 protein is CASSLTDGQGEQYF. CDR3 bases: TGTGCCAGCAGCTTAACCGACGGACAGGGCGAGCAGTACTTC.

Written as DNA, the CDR3 is TGTGCCAGCAGCTCGGCCTCTTGGGACACCGGGGAGCTGTTTTTT. Translated: CASSSASWDTGELFF. The chain recombines TRBV7-2 with TRBJ2-2; D is unclear. Deletions cut 4 bases from V and 3 bases from J, with 12 bases between. Germline assignment: CDR1 SGHTA and CDR2 FQGNSA. CDR3 size: 15 residues.

The V and J genes are TRBV27 and TRBJ1-5, with TRBD1 as a possible D gene (5 bases). The CDR3 covers 18 residues. Germline-derived CDR1 and CDR2 are MNHEY and SMNVEV (reference sequence). V lost 5 bases and J 8 bases, leaving 28 bases between the germline ends. CDR3 bases: TGTGCCAGCAGTACTTCCCTCAGGCAGGGAGGGTGGATGGAGCCCCAGCATTTT. This encodes CASSTSLRQGGWMEPQHF.

The chain couples TRBV5-5 to TRBJ2-1; D unresolved. Germline V gene data show CDR1 as SGHKS and CDR2 as YYEKEE (reference sequence). The V end lost 0 bases, the J end lost 3 bases, and 7 bases lay between the germline ends. CDR3 length: 14 residues. CDR3 in amino acids: CASSLEGSYNEQFF. CDR3 nucleotides: TGTGCCAGCAGCTTGGAAGGCAGCTACAATGAGCAGTTCTTC.

J is TRBJ1-5 and V is TRBV29-1; D uncertain. CDR1 and CDR2 (germline): SQVTM, ANQGSEA. V was cut by 2 bases and J by 6 bases, with 8 bases left in between. This CDR3 is built from 12 residues. Here the CDR3 reads CSVEWGGQPQHF. DNA of the CDR3: TGCAGCGTTGAATGGGGAGGTCAGCCCCAGCATTTT. Based on the CDR3 plus reference TRBV29-1 and TRBJ1-5, the full variable domain is SAVISQKPSRDICQRGTSLTIQCQVDSQVTMMFWYRQQPGQSLTLIATANQGSEATYESGFVIDKFPISRPNLTFSTLTVSNMSPEDSSIYLCSVEWGGQPQHFGDGTRLSIL.

J is TRBJ1-2 and V is TRBV7-8; a weak D match, TRBD1 (5 bases). The germline CDR1 and CDR2 sequences are SGHVS and FQNEAQ. Trimming took off 5 bases at V and 8 bases at J, with 24 bases between the two ends. The CDR3 has 16 residues. CDR3 amino acids: CASSIRGEVGYTGYTF. CDR3 nucleotide sequence: TGTGCCAGCAGCATCCGAGGGGAGGTCGGGTATACGGGCTACACCTTC.

The table lists this clone with a count of one. The CDR3, as DNA: TGTGCCAGCAGCTTCGGGCCAGATGATAACGAGCAGTACTTC. It codes for CASSFGPDDNEQYF. This chain connects TRBV5-6 to TRBJ2-7; D is ambiguous. The V and J ends lost 2 bases and 5 bases respectively, with 14 bases between them. Germline CDR1 is SGHDT and CDR2 is YYEEEE. The CDR3 totals 14 residues.

The CDR3 sequence: CASSRREGNTEAFF. The CDR3 DNA is TGTGCCAGCAGCAGGCGGGAGGGGAACACTGAAGCTTTCTTT. This chain joins TRBV13 and TRBJ1-1; D is unclear. Germline V gene sequence: CDR1 PRHDT, CDR2 FYEKMQ (reference sequence). The CDR3 is 14 amino acids. V lost 5 bases and J 1 base, leaving 11 bases between the germline ends.

CDR3 sequence: CASSLAGTGPYEQYF. The CDR3, as DNA: TGTGCCAGCAGCTTAGCTGGGACAGGGCCCTACGAGCAGTACTTC. The chain couples TRBV7-9 to TRBJ2-7; 9 nucleotides agree with TRBD1. CDR1 and CDR2 from the germline V gene are SEHNR and FQNEAQ (reference sequence). The J segment lost 2 bases and the V segment lost 0 bases, leaving 2 bases of the junction unmatched. This CDR3 comprises 15 residues. The whole variable domain, remainder taken from reference TRBV7-9 and TRBJ2-7, is DTGVSQNPRHKITKRGQNVTFRCDPISEHNRLYWYRQTLGQGPEFLTYFQNEAQLEKSRLLSDRFSAERPKGSFSTLEIQRTEQGDSAMYLCASSLAGTGPYEQYFGPGTRLTVT.

The chain links TRBV5-1 to TRBJ2-7; 9 bases agree with TRBD1. V trimming: 4 bases; J trimming: 2 bases; junction bases outside the gene matches: 4. Germline CDR1 is SGHRS and CDR2 is YFSETQ. This CDR3 contains 14 residues. CDR3 coding DNA: TGCGCCAGCAGCATCAGGACAGGGGCCTACGAGCAGTACTTC. Protein product: CASSIRTGAYEQYF.

This clone was detected only once. The V gene is TRBV27, the J gene TRBJ2-3; 7 positions agree with TRBD1. The CDR3 is made up of 13 amino acids. Germline CDR1 is MNHEY and CDR2 is SMNVEV (reference sequence). Trimming cost V 2 bases and J 8 bases; bases outside gene matches: 4. The CDR3: CASSLGDSVTQYF. CDR3 sequence (DNA): TGTGCCAGCAGTTTAGGGGACAGTGTTACGCAGTATTTT.

The chain uses TRBV11-3 and TRBJ2-5; 12 bases align to TRBD1. This CDR3 has 18 amino acids. The V gene end was trimmed by 5 bases and the J gene end by 5 bases; junction bases not matched to a gene: 15. CDR1 and CDR2 from the germline V gene are SGHNT and YENEEA. CDR3 amino acids: CASSPTGWGQGAEETQYF. The CDR3, as DNA: TGTGCCAGCAGCCCCACGGGGTGGGGACAGGGGGCTGAGGAGACCCAGTACTTC.

The rearrangement uses TRBV29-1 and TRBJ1-6; D possibly corresponds to TRBD1 (5 bases). V was shortened by 5 bases and J by 8 bases, with 13 bases between the two germline ends. Germline assignment: CDR1 SQVTM and CDR2 ANQGSEA. This CDR3 comprises 13 residues. CDR3 coding DNA: TGCAGCGTTAGTCAGGGATCTGATTCACCCCTCCACTTT. Protein product: CSVSQGSDSPLHF.

This clone was recorded once. The V and J genes are TRBV11-3 and TRBJ1-5; TRBD1 might be the D (5 bases). The V end was cut by 5 bases, the J end by 0 bases, with 23 bases between. The CDR3 runs 19 residues. Germline loops: CDR1 SGHNT, CDR2 YENEEA. The CDR3, as DNA: TGTGCCAGCAGCGGTAAAGGGGCCGGGGAAGTGTGTAGCAATCAGCCCCAGCATTTT. Translating gives CASSGKGAGEVCSNQPQHF. Looking up the rest from reference TRBV11-3 and TRBJ1-5 gives the full variable domain: EAGVVQSPRYKIIEKKQPVAFWCNPISGHNTLYWYLQNLGQGPELLIRYENEEAVDDSQLPKDRFSAERLKGVDSTLKIQPAELGDSAVYLCASSGKGAGEVCSNQPQHFGDGTRLSIL.

This clone was found once. The chain employs TRBV11-3 and TRBJ2-1; tentative D call: TRBD2 (7 bases). With 1 base removed from V and 9 bases from J, the gap between germline ends came to 10 bases. The CDR3 spans 13 residues. In germline, CDR1 is SGHNT, CDR2 YENEEA. This chain's CDR3 is CASSLVRGGEQFF. The CDR3 region has the DNA TGTGCCAGCAGCTTAGTAAGGGGGGGTGAGCAGTTCTTC.

The chain recombines TRBV28 with TRBJ2-7; 7 positions agree with TRBD2. This CDR3 has 14 amino acids. The germline CDR1 and CDR2 sequences are MDHEN and SYDVKM. J gave up 5 bases and V 3 bases, and 7 bases lay outside the gene matches. Here the CDR3 DNA reads TGTGCCAGCAGTTTCGAACGGGAGGCGGACGAGCAGTACTTC. Translated: CASSFEREADEQYF.

J is TRBJ1-2 and V is TRBV29-1, with 8 bases aligning to TRBD1. From germline, CDR1 is SQVTM and CDR2 ANQGSEA. The CDR3 has 16 amino acids. V dropped 6 bases and J dropped 0; count of bases not matched to a gene: 12. The CDR3 is CSVSGGSRATNYGYTF. CDR3 bases: TGCAGCGTCTCAGGGGGCAGCCGCGCCACTAACTATGGCTACACCTTC.

The chain uses TRBV5-1 and TRBJ2-5; D may correspond to TRBD1 or TRBD2 (6 bases each). The tail of the sequence fits TRBJ2-7 better, so the J call may be wrong. From germline, CDR1 is SGHRS and CDR2 YFSETQ. The CDR3 extends over 17 amino acids. CDR3 in amino acids: CASSLDGGGRQGYEQYF. In DNA form, the CDR3 reads TGCGCCAGCAGCTTAGATGGAGGGGGACGCCAGGGCTACGAGCAGTACTTC.